This T cell receptor beta chain emerged from a study of cytomegalovirus exposure and HLA in healthy donors. Whole-study context: Ancestry clustering placed 70% to 85% of some 400 genotyped donors in the Caucasian-associated cluster.

Looked up from germline, CDR1 is MNHEY and CDR2 is SVGAGI. The length of the CDR3 is 16 residues. V was shortened by 0 bases and J by 1 base, with 12 bases between the two germline ends. Use of 60 Vbeta and 13 Jbeta primers characterized the PCR. Sequencing was performed with immunoSEQ multiplex PCR; in TCRdb, only in-frame clones are kept and a portion is missing. The table shows about 140,000 clones, with 75% to 80% occurring only once. A single count supports this clone. The clonotype comes from a woman aged 40 to 49 in good health and CMV-seropositive. Sequenced: PBMCs. The chain links TRBV6-5 to TRBJ2-5; D is possibly TRBD2 (6 bases). This chain's CDR3 is CASSYSPGVTQETQYF. CDR3 DNA: TGTGCCAGCAGTTACTCCCCGGGAGTCACCCAAGAGACCCAGTACTTC.